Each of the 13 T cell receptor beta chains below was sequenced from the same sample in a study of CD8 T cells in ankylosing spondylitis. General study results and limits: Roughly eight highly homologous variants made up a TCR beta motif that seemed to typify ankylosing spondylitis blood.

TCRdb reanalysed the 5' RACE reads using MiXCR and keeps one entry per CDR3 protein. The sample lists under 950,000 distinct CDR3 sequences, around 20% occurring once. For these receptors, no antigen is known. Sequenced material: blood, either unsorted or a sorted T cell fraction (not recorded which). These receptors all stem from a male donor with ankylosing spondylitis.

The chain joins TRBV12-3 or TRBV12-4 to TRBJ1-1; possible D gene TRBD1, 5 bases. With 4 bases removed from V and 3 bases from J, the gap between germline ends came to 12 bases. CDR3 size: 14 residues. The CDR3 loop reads CASSWGGDDTEAFF. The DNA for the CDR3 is TGTGCCAGCAGTTGGGGGGGAGATGACACTGAAGCTTTCTTT.

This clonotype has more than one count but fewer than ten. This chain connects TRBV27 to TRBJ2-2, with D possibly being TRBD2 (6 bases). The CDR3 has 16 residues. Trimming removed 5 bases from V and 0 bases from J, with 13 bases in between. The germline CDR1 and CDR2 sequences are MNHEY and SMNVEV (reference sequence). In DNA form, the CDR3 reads TGTGCCAGCAGTCCGATGGGACTCCCGAACACCGGGGAGCTGTTTTTT. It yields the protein CASSPMGLPNTGELFF.

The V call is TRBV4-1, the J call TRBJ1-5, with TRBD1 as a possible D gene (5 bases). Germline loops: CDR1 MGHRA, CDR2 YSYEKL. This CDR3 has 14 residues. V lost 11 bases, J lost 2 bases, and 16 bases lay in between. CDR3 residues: CACLLGRGNQPQHF. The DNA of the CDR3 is TGCGCCTGCCTATTGGGCAGGGGCAATCAGCCCCAGCATTTT.

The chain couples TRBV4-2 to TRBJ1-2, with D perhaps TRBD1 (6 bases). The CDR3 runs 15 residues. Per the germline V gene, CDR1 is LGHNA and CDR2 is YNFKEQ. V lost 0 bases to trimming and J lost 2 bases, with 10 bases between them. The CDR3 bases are TGTGCCAGCAGCCAAGAACGGACAGAAAACTATGGCTACACCTTC. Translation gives CASSQERTENYGYTF.

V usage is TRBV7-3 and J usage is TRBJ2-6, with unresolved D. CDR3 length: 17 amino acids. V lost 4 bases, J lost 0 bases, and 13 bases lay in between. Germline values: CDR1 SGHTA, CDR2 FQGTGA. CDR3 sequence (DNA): TGTGCCAGCAGCTCCTCGGTTAGCCCCTCTGGGGCCAACGTCCTGACTTTC. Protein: CASSSSVSPSGANVLTF.

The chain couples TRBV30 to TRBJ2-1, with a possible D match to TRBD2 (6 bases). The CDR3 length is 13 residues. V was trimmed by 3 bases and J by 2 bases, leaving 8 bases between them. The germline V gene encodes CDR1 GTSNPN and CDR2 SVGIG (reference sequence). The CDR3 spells CAWSGLTYNEQFF. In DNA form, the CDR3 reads TGTGCCTGGAGCGGACTAACCTACAATGAGCAGTTCTTC.

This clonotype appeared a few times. CDR3 loop: CASSLSGWEGYTF. The CDR3 DNA is TGTGCCAGCAGTTTATCAGGCTGGGAAGGCTACACCTTC. The chain joins TRBV27 to TRBJ1-2; D remains unclear. Germline assignment: CDR1 MNHEY and CDR2 SMNVEV (reference sequence). Trimming shortened V by 0 bases and J by 8 bases, and 10 bases separated the two germline ends. The CDR3 covers 13 residues.

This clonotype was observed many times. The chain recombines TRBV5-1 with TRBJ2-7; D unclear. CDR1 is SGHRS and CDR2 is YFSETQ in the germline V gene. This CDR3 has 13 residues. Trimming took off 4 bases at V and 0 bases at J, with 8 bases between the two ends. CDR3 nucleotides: TGCGCCAGCAGCGGAACAAACTCCTACGAGCAGTACTTC. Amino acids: CASSGTNSYEQYF.

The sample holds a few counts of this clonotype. The CDR3 loop reads CASSYSRTSPGELFF. The CDR3, as DNA: TGTGCCAGCAGTTACTCAAGGACTAGTCCCGGGGAGCTGTTTTTT. The genes are TRBV6-5 and TRBJ2-2; 7 bases are a match to TRBD2. The CDR3 runs to 15 residues. V was clipped by 0 bases and J by 6 bases; unmatched bases: 4. CDR1 is MNHEY, CDR2 SVGAGI, per germline.

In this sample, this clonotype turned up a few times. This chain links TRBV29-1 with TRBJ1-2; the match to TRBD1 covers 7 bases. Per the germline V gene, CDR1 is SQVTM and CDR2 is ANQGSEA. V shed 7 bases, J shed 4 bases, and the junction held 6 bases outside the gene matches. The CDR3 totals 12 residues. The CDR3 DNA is TGCAGCGCACACAGGGGCTCCTATGGCTACACCTTC. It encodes CSAHRGSYGYTF. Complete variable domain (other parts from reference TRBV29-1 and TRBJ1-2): SAVISQKPSRDICQRGTSLTIQCQVDSQVTMMFWYRQQPGQSLTLIATANQGSEATYESGFVIDKFPISRPNLTFSTLTVSNMSPEDSSIYLCSAHRGSYGYTFGSGTRLTVV.

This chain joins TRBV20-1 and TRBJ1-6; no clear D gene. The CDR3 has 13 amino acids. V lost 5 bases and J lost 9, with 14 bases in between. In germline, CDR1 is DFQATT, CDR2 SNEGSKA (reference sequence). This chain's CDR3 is CSALTGFGSPLHF. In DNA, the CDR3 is TGCAGTGCTCTGACGGGGTTCGGTTCACCCCTCCACTTT.

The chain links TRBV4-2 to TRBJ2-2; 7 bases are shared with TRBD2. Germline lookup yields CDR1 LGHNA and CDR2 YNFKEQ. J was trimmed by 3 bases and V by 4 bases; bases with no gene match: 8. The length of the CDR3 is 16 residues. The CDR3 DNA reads TGTGCCAGCAGCCCCCTCGGACTAGGAGACACCGGGGAGCTGTTTTTT. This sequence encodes CASSPLGLGDTGELFF.

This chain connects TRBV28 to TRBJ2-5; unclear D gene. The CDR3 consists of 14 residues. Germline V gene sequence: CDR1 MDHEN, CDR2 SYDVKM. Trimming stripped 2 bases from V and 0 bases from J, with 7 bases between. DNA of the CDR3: TGTGCCAGCAGTTTAGGAGAGTACCAAGAGACCCAGTACTTC. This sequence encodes CASSLGEYQETQYF.